This T cell receptor beta chain comes out of a study of blood T cell repertoires in COVID-19. About the study: The origin of the acute and convalescent COVID-19 samples was the United States, Italy and Spain. PBMCs, B-cell-depleted T cells, or T cells provided the cDNA or gDNA that made up the material.

V was pared by 4 bases and J by 2 bases, with 8 bases of the junction left unmatched. In germline, CDR1 is SGHNT, CDR2 YYREEE (reference sequence). This CDR3 spans 15 amino acids. In the source study's methods: Cell counts per sample came from amplifying reference gene primers. Here immunoSEQ multiplex PCR was the method, and the copy in TCRdb shows in-frame clones only, minus some. The V and J calls and clone size come from that table; D and trimming were worked out from the DNA. The table has about 21,000 clones, around 86% seen once. The J gene is TRBJ2-7, the V gene TRBV5-4, with 8 nucleotides matching TRBD2. The sequence was obtained from a man aged 70-80 years with acute or convalescent COVID-19. The sample comprised peripheral blood. CDR3 in amino acids: CASSRGGGGTYEQYF. The CDR3 DNA follows: TGTGCCAGCAGCCGTGGTGGCGGGGGGACCTACGAGCAGTACTTC. Full variable domain (rest looked up from reference TRBV5-4 and TRBJ2-7): ETGVTQSPTHLIKTRGQQVTLRCSSQSGHNTVSWYQQALGQGPQFIFQYYREEENGRGNFPPRFSGLQFPNYSSELNVNALELDDSALYLCASSRGGGGTYEQYFGPGTRLTVT.